This TCR beta chain was retrieved from a study of shared clonotypes between healthy human individuals. On the study more broadly: Per-donor plates numbered three CD4 naive, three CD4 memory, two CD8 naive and one CD8 memory.

About this clone: What it recognizes is unknown.

General study findings and limits: Donor clonotype sharing was expected to depend on sequencing depth. Non-shared clonotypes had lower generation probabilities than clonotypes shared by all four sorted-subset donors.

CDR3 length: 15 amino acids. Trimming shortened V by 4 bases and J by 1 base, and 11 bases separated the two germline ends. The germline V gene has CDR1 SGHTS and CDR2 YDEGEE. For each subset, genomic DNA was distributed in equal portions over several immunoSEQ plates. Clones were read by immunoSEQ multiplex PCR, and TCRdb kept only the in-frame ones, dropping some. The top ten hold 1.1% of the sample, which has some 2.1 million clones, roughly 95% seen once. Terminally differentiated effector memory CD45RA+ cells were excluded by CCR7 positive selection of CD45RO-negative cells. The sequence came from a man aged 18-30 years in good health. Material for sequencing was naive CD8+ T cells sorted from blood. The genes are TRBV5-8 and TRBJ2-2; D might be TRBD1 (5 bases). CDR3 loop: CASSPMTVNTGELFF. The DNA of the CDR3 is TGTGCCAGCAGCCCGATGACAGTGAACACCGGGGAGCTGTTTTTT.